This TCR beta chain was retrieved from a study of blood T cells in healthy people across ages. Across the study: Template switching recovered approximately one barcoded beta molecule for every two T cells.

V was pared by 3 bases and J by 9 bases, with 6 bases of the junction left unmatched. CDR3 size: 14 residues. Germline V gene lookup returns CDR1 MNHEY and CDR2 SMNVEV (reference sequence). This clonotype has a handful of counts. Sample-barcoded 5' priming and a J-beta primer mix drove a second PCR of about 6 to 12 cycles. TCRdb passed the 5' RACE reads through MiXCR, listing each CDR3 protein once. Of 1.5 million to 2 million distinct CDR3 sequences listed, just under 50% are singletons. The specimen was blood. This TCR was sampled from a woman between 40 and 55 years old in good health. The chain combines TRBV27 with TRBJ2-1; 9 bases line up with TRBD2. The DNA of the CDR3 is TGTGCCAGCAGTTTTGGCGGGGGGGCCACTGAGCAGTTCTTC. This codes for CASSFGGGATEQFF.